This paragraph covers one T cell receptor beta chain sequence. In this sample, this clonotype turned up a few times. The antigen it binds to is not known. It has no much larger one-base neighbor in the sample; base qualities were not kept. The record originates from a study of regulatory T cells in long-lasting Graves disease (dated by TCRdb to the early 2020s). Context from the whole study: Persistent Graves' disease meant more than 5 years of antithyroid drug treatment with TSH receptor autoantibodies that stayed positive. Patients with persistent Graves' disease were compared with patients with newly diagnosed Graves' disease using TCR sequencing and RNA sequencing of peripheral blood. The study took place in China and was registered as a clinical trial. A total of roughly 35 samples underwent TCR sequencing: 13 from persistent and 20 from newly diagnosed Graves' disease patients. In the clinical cohort, patients with persistent Graves' disease had used antithyroid drugs for an average of around 9.9 years.

Per the germline V gene, KGHSH is the CDR1 and LQKENI is the CDR2. V is reduced by 5 bases and J by 4 bases, leaving a spacing of 21 bases between them. The CDR3 goes from the cysteine to the phenylalanine over 16 residues. The CDR3 DNA has 48 bases and is translated from base 1. This specimen's time point label, per the study, means: persistent/refractory GD, antithyroid drugs over 5 years with positive TRAb. RNA was extracted from PBMCs in TRIzol for both TCR sequencing and RNA sequencing. The diagnosis of Graves' disease was made according to American Thyroid Association guidelines. Recruitment of patients was carried out at an endocrinology department in Xi'an, China. From each patient, approximately 9.9 milliliters of peripheral blood was collected into an EDTA anticoagulant tube. PBMCs were isolated by Ficoll Paque Plus density gradient separation without further T cell sorting. An Agilent 2100 Bioanalyzer and agarose gel were used to check RNA quality, while a NanoDrop 2000 measured RNA concentration.

Results and caveats for the whole study, not just this receptor: TRBV28, TRBJ1-2 and TRBJ2-5 were preferentially used in persistent disease, while TRBV20-1 and TRBJ2-1 were favored in newly diagnosed disease. Sequencing and analysis were restricted to the TCR beta chain. The study examined only peripheral blood because the primary lesion, thyroid tissue, could not be accessed. The authors acknowledged the small sample size as a limitation that may reduce accuracy. Compared with newly diagnosed patients, persistent Graves' disease patients had lower TCR Shannon entropy and fewer highly expanded clones, which suggests clonal expansion. Persistent patients shared more public clonotypes among themselves (around 3,000) than newly diagnosed patients did (approximately 870).

Library creation used multiplex PCR. Sequencing instrument: Illumina HiSeq 4000. To build TCR beta libraries, CDR3 regions were amplified by Arm-PCR using iRepertoire HTBI primers. Before sequencing, the PCR products went through gel purification. As for the original processing: Gene usage analysis of CDR3 amino acid clonotypes used the 60 to 80 TRBV and 14 to 15 TRBJ segments found across samples. COPE and FqMerger were used to merge the filtered high-quality paired reads into contigs. BLAST was used to align contigs to the IMGT TRBV, TRBD and TRBJ reference genes, and CDR3 was defined following IMGT. Any clonotype with a frequency above 0.1% was counted as a highly expanded clone. Shannon entropy was used to measure repertoire diversity, and the Gini coefficient was used to measure V-J evenness. A clonotype was considered public if more than one individual shared it. TCRdb reprocessing: public reads trimmed at Q25 with fastp, clones called with MiXCR, in-frame beta chains kept. Entries that share a CDR3 protein sequence are merged under the most common genes and DNA. For this entry, the V and J calls and clone size follow TCRdb and not the study's own pipeline. This sample is represented by roughly 500,000 distinct CDR3 sequences; 20% to 25% of them were singletons. The ten top clones hold 6.5% to 10% of the sample.

Sequences were derived from peripheral blood mononuclear cells (PBMCs), sampled when the disease was refractory, from a patient treated with antithyroid drugs. This TCR derives from a female donor with Graves disease. The receptor chain draws on TRBV18 and TRBJ2-7; the D gene is possibly TRBD2, with 5 bases matching. The CDR3: CASSNARTGILYEQYF. The DNA is as follows: TGTGCCAGCTCAAATGCTAGAACCGGGATATTATACGAGCAGTACTTC.